These T cell receptor beta chains were read from a single sample in a study of blood T cell repertoires in COVID-19. The assay was immunoSEQ multiplex PCR, and TCRdb's table has in-frame clones only and misses some. The sample holds about 310,000 clones, around 91% seen once. Specimen: PBMCs or T cells enriched from blood (not recorded which). Receptor source: a woman in her thirties or forties who had recovered from COVID-19. CDR3s include the opening cysteine and the closing phenylalanine or tryptophan. The order of the fields is D gene, V gene, J gene, clone size, CDR3 protein, CDR3 DNA. The D gene is left open where the match is weak. Only some rows state a clone size, as once, few, many or a class for expanded clones.

d_gene: TRBD1
v_gene: TRBV19
j_gene: TRBJ2-3
abundance: .
CDR3aa: CASSPGDRGVGTDTQYF
CDR3nt: TGTGCCAGTAGTCCGGGGGACAGGGGAGTCGGCACAGATACGCAGTATTTT

d_gene: .
v_gene: TRBV4-3
j_gene: TRBJ2-7
abundance: .
CDR3aa: CASSQDLGQGKNEQYF
CDR3nt: TGCGCCAGCAGCCAAGATCTAGGCCAGGGGAAAAACGAGCAGTACTTC

d_gene: .
v_gene: TRBV29-1
j_gene: TRBJ1-2
abundance: .
CDR3aa: CSVVGGASYGYTF
CDR3nt: TGCAGCGTTGTAGGTGGGGCGAGCTATGGCTACACCTTC

d_gene: TRBD2
v_gene: TRBV4-1
j_gene: TRBJ2-3
abundance: .
CDR3aa: CASSLRTSGNTDTQYF
CDR3nt: TGCGCCAGCAGCCTACGGACTAGCGGGAACACAGATACGCAGTATTTT

d_gene: TRBD1
v_gene: TRBV6-6
j_gene: TRBJ2-7
abundance: .
CDR3aa: CASEAGGYEQYF
CDR3nt: TGTGCCAGCGAGGCAGGGGGCTACGAGCAGTACTTC

d_gene: TRBD2
v_gene: TRBV11-3
j_gene: TRBJ2-5
abundance: .
CDR3aa: CASSLRLAGETQYF
CDR3nt: TGTGCCAGCAGCTTACGGCTAGCGGGTGAGACCCAGTACTTC

d_gene: .
v_gene: TRBV12-5
j_gene: TRBJ2-1
abundance: .
CDR3aa: CASGLEDTWSSYNEQFF
CDR3nt: TGTGCTAGTGGTTTGGAGGACACTTGGAGCTCCTACAATGAGCAGTTCTTC

d_gene: .
v_gene: TRBV4-1
j_gene: TRBJ1-5
abundance: .
CDR3aa: CASSQAGGNQPQHF
CDR3nt: TGCGCCAGCAGTCAAGCAGGCGGGAATCAGCCCCAGCATTTT

d_gene: TRBD2
v_gene: TRBV4-2
j_gene: TRBJ2-3
abundance: once
CDR3aa: CASSQESGTSTDTQYF
CDR3nt: TGTGCCAGCAGCCAAGAAAGCGGGACTAGCACAGATACGCAGTATTTT

d_gene: .
v_gene: TRBV24-1
j_gene: TRBJ2-5
abundance: .
CDR3aa: CATSDLTESEETQYF
CDR3nt: TGTGCCACCAGTGATTTGACAGAAAGTGAAGAGACCCAGTACTTC

d_gene: .
v_gene: TRBV7-2
j_gene: TRBJ2-7
abundance: .
CDR3aa: CASTTNLGSEQYF
CDR3nt: TGTGCCAGCACCACTAATTTGGGGAGCGAGCAGTACTTC

d_gene: TRBD1
v_gene: TRBV24-1
j_gene: TRBJ2-7
abundance: once
CDR3aa: CATSEGTGGVYEQYF
CDR3nt: TGTGCCACCAGTGAAGGGACAGGGGGAGTCTACGAGCAGTACTTC

d_gene: .
v_gene: TRBV19
j_gene: TRBJ1-3
abundance: once
CDR3aa: CASTSAGHSGNTIYF
CDR3nt: TGTGCCAGTACATCCGCAGGCCATTCCGGAAACACCATATATTTT

d_gene: TRBD1
v_gene: TRBV19
j_gene: TRBJ1-5
abundance: .
CDR3aa: CASSPPTGINQPQHF
CDR3nt: TGTGCCAGTAGTCCGCCGACAGGGATCAATCAGCCCCAGCATTTT

d_gene: .
v_gene: TRBV6-7
j_gene: TRBJ2-6
abundance: .
CDR3aa: CASSKSPGAGANVLTF
CDR3nt: TGTGCCAGCAGTAAATCCCCAGGGGCTGGGGCCAACGTCCTGACTTTC

d_gene: .
v_gene: TRBV7-9
j_gene: TRBJ1-5
abundance: .
CDR3aa: CASSPDRPNQPQHF
CDR3nt: TGTGCCAGCAGCCCCGACAGGCCTAATCAGCCCCAGCATTTT

d_gene: .
v_gene: TRBV2
j_gene: TRBJ1-1
abundance: .
CDR3aa: CASSEMGKGTEAFF
CDR3nt: TGTGCCAGCAGTGAAATGGGAAAGGGGACTGAAGCTTTCTTT

d_gene: .
v_gene: TRBV5-4
j_gene: TRBJ2-1
abundance: .
CDR3aa: CASTLDSNEQFF
CDR3nt: TGTGCCAGCACCCTGGACAGTAATGAGCAGTTCTTC

d_gene: .
v_gene: TRBV24-1
j_gene: TRBJ2-1
abundance: .
CDR3aa: CATSDFSGLAEQFF
CDR3nt: TGTGCCACCAGTGATTTCAGTGGGCTAGCGGAGCAGTTCTTC

d_gene: TRBD1
v_gene: TRBV7-9
j_gene: TRBJ1-2
abundance: few
CDR3aa: CASSWTGEDYGYTF
CDR3nt: TGTGCCAGCAGCTGGACAGGGGAGGACTATGGCTACACCTTC

d_gene: TRBD2
v_gene: TRBV7-9
j_gene: TRBJ2-2
abundance: .
CDR3aa: CASSLGTSGRDTGELFF
CDR3nt: TGTGCCAGCAGCTTAGGGACTAGCGGGAGAGACACCGGGGAGCTGTTTTTT

d_gene: .
v_gene: TRBV19
j_gene: TRBJ1-1
abundance: .
CDR3aa: CASSPNTIPNTEAFF
CDR3nt: TGTGCCAGTAGTCCCAACACGATTCCTAACACTGAAGCTTTCTTT

d_gene: .
v_gene: TRBV2
j_gene: TRBJ1-5
abundance: .
CDR3aa: CASRESSRELGQPQHF
CDR3nt: TGTGCCAGCAGGGAGTCGAGCAGGGAATTAGGACAGCCCCAGCATTTT

d_gene: .
v_gene: TRBV5-4
j_gene: TRBJ1-1
abundance: .
CDR3aa: CATAGGAVGTEAFF
CDR3nt: TGTGCCACCGCTGGAGGGGCGGTTGGCACTGAAGCTTTCTTT

d_gene: .
v_gene: TRBV28
j_gene: TRBJ2-7
abundance: .
CDR3aa: CASSGAPTTYEQYF
CDR3nt: TGTGCCAGCAGTGGTGCCCCCACTACCTACGAGCAGTACTTC

d_gene: .
v_gene: TRBV5-1
j_gene: TRBJ1-2
abundance: .
CDR3aa: CASSLEDVIGEGYTF
CDR3nt: TGCGCCAGCAGCTTGGAGGATGTTATAGGGGAAGGCTACACCTTC

d_gene: TRBD2
v_gene: TRBV12-5
j_gene: TRBJ2-7
abundance: once
CDR3aa: CASGPRGGTYEQYF
CDR3nt: TGTGCTAGTGGTCCGCGGGGGGGGACCTACGAGCAGTACTTC

d_gene: TRBD1
v_gene: TRBV5-1
j_gene: TRBJ1-4
abundance: .
CDR3aa: CASSLGQGGEKLFF
CDR3nt: TGCGCCAGCAGCTTGGGGCAGGGGGGTGAAAAACTGTTTTTT

d_gene: TRBD1
v_gene: TRBV7-2
j_gene: TRBJ1-1
abundance: .
CDR3aa: CASSPTGDRTEAFF
CDR3nt: TGTGCCAGCAGCCCGACAGGGGATAGGACTGAAGCTTTCTTT

d_gene: .
v_gene: TRBV12-5
j_gene: TRBJ2-5
abundance: once
CDR3aa: CASGEGFSYQETQYF
CDR3nt: TGTGCTAGTGGGGAGGGCTTTTCCTACCAAGAGACCCAGTACTTC

d_gene: .
v_gene: TRBV4-3
j_gene: TRBJ2-7
abundance: .
CDR3aa: CASSPGQSYEQYF
CDR3nt: TGCGCCAGCAGCCCAGGACAATCCTACGAGCAGTACTTC

d_gene: .
v_gene: TRBV5-6
j_gene: TRBJ2-7
abundance: .
CDR3aa: CASSLTTGPKQYF
CDR3nt: TGTGCCAGCAGCTTAACGACAGGACCAAAGCAGTACTTC

d_gene: TRBD1
v_gene: TRBV27
j_gene: TRBJ1-1
abundance: .
CDR3aa: CASSFRGLTEAFF
CDR3nt: TGTGCCAGCAGTTTCAGGGGGCTCACTGAAGCTTTCTTT

d_gene: .
v_gene: TRBV6-2/TRBV6-3
j_gene: TRBJ1-4
abundance: .
CDR3aa: CASSAGTLQKLFF
CDR3nt: TGTGCCAGCAGCGCCGGGACACTACAAAAACTGTTTTTT

d_gene: .
v_gene: TRBV7-9
j_gene: TRBJ2-1
abundance: large
CDR3aa: CASSLGQEFYNEQFF
CDR3nt: TGTGCCAGCAGCTTAGGTCAGGAATTTTACAATGAGCAGTTCTTC

d_gene: .
v_gene: TRBV12-2
j_gene: TRBJ2-2
abundance: few
CDR3aa: CASRSGRGQRSTGELFF
CDR3nt: TGTGCAAGTCGCTCGGGAAGGGGGCAGAGGAGCACCGGGGAGCTGTTTTTT

d_gene: TRBD2
v_gene: TRBV10-3
j_gene: TRBJ2-3
abundance: .
CDR3aa: CAISESGGRSGDTQYF
CDR3nt: TGTGCCATCAGTGAGTCTGGCGGGAGGTCGGGGGATACGCAGTATTTT

d_gene: TRBD2
v_gene: TRBV9
j_gene: TRBJ2-5
abundance: once
CDR3aa: CASSVGGTSGSRETQYF
CDR3nt: TGTGCCAGCAGCGTGGGGGGGACTAGCGGGAGTAGAGAGACCCAGTACTTC

d_gene: .
v_gene: TRBV28
j_gene: TRBJ1-4
abundance: .
CDR3aa: CASSLLTEEEKLFF
CDR3nt: TGTGCCAGCAGTTTACTGACAGAAGAGGAAAAACTGTTTTTT

d_gene: .
v_gene: TRBV28
j_gene: TRBJ2-1
abundance: .
CDR3aa: CASSLFADYNEQFF
CDR3nt: TGTGCCAGCAGTTTATTCGCAGACTACAATGAGCAGTTCTTC

d_gene: .
v_gene: TRBV7-9
j_gene: TRBJ1-2
abundance: once
CDR3aa: CASSFEGDGYTF
CDR3nt: TGTGCCAGCAGTTTCGAGGGGGATGGCTACACCTTC

d_gene: .
v_gene: TRBV11-2
j_gene: TRBJ2-7
abundance: .
CDR3aa: CASSLDLPGEGGYEQYF
CDR3nt: TGTGCCAGCAGCTTAGACCTGCCGGGAGAAGGAGGCTACGAGCAGTACTTC

d_gene: .
v_gene: TRBV24-1
j_gene: TRBJ2-7
abundance: .
CDR3aa: CATSDSATDEQYF
CDR3nt: TGTGCCACCAGTGATTCTGCTACGGACGAGCAGTACTTC

d_gene: TRBD1
v_gene: TRBV18
j_gene: TRBJ1-4
abundance: .
CDR3aa: CASSPSAGGFATNEKLFF
CDR3nt: TGTGCCAGCTCACCATCGGCAGGGGGATTCGCAACTAATGAAAAACTGTTTTTT

d_gene: .
v_gene: TRBV5-1
j_gene: TRBJ2-7
abundance: .
CDR3aa: CASSFRSEQYF
CDR3nt: TGCGCCAGCAGCTTCCGGTCCGAGCAGTACTTC

d_gene: TRBD2
v_gene: TRBV18
j_gene: TRBJ2-7
abundance: .
CDR3aa: CASSPLSGSLNEQYF
CDR3nt: TGTGCCAGCTCTCCCCTTAGCGGGAGCCTCAACGAGCAGTACTTC

d_gene: TRBD2
v_gene: TRBV24-1
j_gene: TRBJ2-2
abundance: .
CDR3aa: CATSDQYLPIAGATNTGELFF
CDR3nt: TGTGCCACCAGTGATCAATACCTCCCTATTGCGGGAGCGACGAACACCGGGGAGCTGTTTTTT

d_gene: .
v_gene: TRBV18
j_gene: TRBJ1-2
abundance: .
CDR3aa: CASSPSGVIVGGYTF
CDR3nt: TGTGCCAGCTCACCCTCAGGGGTAATAGTAGGAGGCTACACCTTC

d_gene: .
v_gene: TRBV18
j_gene: TRBJ1-5
abundance: .
CDR3aa: CASSPSMWGSGGSDQPQHF
CDR3nt: TGTGCCAGCTCACCTTCTATGTGGGGCTCGGGAGGAAGCGATCAGCCCCAGCATTTT

d_gene: TRBD2
v_gene: TRBV6-2/TRBV6-3
j_gene: TRBJ2-1
abundance: .
CDR3aa: CASSYPITPAGAYNEQFF
CDR3nt: TGTGCCAGCAGTTACCCGATCACCCCCGCGGGGGCCTACAATGAGCAGTTCTTC

d_gene: TRBD2
v_gene: TRBV6-5
j_gene: TRBJ2-7
abundance: .
CDR3aa: CASSYKTSGSQYEQYF
CDR3nt: TGTGCCAGCAGTTACAAGACTAGCGGGAGCCAGTACGAGCAGTACTTC

d_gene: .
v_gene: TRBV9
j_gene: TRBJ2-1
abundance: .
CDR3aa: CASSVFTGFGANEQFF
CDR3nt: TGTGCCAGCAGCGTTTTTACAGGCTTTGGGGCGAATGAGCAGTTCTTC

d_gene: TRBD1
v_gene: TRBV4-1
j_gene: TRBJ1-5
abundance: .
CDR3aa: CASSSEGQGNQPQHF
CDR3nt: TGCGCCAGCAGCTCCGAAGGACAGGGCAATCAGCCCCAGCATTTT

d_gene: TRBD2
v_gene: TRBV5-1
j_gene: TRBJ2-1
abundance: .
CDR3aa: CASSQQAGGLNEQFF
CDR3nt: TGCGCCAGCAGCCAACAAGCGGGAGGCCTCAATGAGCAGTTCTTC

d_gene: .
v_gene: TRBV6-5
j_gene: TRBJ1-1
abundance: .
CDR3aa: CASSRLTSGSTEAFF
CDR3nt: TGTGCCAGCAGTCGCTTAACCAGCGGGAGCACTGAAGCTTTCTTT

d_gene: .
v_gene: TRBV30
j_gene: TRBJ1-2
abundance: once
CDR3aa: CAWSVQFYGYTF
CDR3nt: TGTGCCTGGAGTGTACAATTCTATGGCTACACCTTC